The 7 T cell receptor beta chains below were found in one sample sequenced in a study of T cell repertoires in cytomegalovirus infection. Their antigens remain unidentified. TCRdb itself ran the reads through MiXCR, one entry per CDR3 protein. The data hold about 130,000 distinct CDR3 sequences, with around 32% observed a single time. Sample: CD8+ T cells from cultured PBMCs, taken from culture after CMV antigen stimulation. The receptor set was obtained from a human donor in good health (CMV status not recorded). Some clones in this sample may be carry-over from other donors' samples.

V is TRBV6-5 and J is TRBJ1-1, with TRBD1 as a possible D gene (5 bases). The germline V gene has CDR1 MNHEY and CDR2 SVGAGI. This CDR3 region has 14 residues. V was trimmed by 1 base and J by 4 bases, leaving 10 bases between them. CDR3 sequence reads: CASSYLGEGTEAFF. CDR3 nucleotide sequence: TGTGCCAGCAGTTACTTGGGGGAGGGCACTGAAGCTTTCTTT.

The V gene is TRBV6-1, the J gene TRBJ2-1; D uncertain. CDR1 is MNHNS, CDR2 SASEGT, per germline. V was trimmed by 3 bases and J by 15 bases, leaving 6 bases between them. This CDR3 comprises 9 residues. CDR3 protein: CASSDNRFF. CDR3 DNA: TGTGCCAGCAGTGATAATCGGTTCTTC.

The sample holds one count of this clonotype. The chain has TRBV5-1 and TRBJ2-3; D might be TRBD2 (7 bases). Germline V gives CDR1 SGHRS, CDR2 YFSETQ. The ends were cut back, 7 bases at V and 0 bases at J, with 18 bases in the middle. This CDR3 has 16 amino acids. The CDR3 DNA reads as TGCGCCAGCTCCAAAAACGGGGGGCCGAGCACAGATACGCAGTATTTT. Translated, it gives CASSKNGGPSTDTQYF.

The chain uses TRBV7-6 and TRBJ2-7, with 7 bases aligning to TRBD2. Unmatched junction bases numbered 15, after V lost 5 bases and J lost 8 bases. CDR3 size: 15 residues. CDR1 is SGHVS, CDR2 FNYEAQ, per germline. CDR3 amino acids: CASSVLAGGPYKQYF. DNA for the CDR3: TGTGCCAGCAGCGTCTTAGCGGGTGGACCTTACAAGCAGTACTTC.

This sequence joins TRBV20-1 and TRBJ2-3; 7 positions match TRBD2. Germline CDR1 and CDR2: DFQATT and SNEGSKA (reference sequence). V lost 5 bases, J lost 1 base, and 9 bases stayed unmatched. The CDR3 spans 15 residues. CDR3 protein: CSACRLARGTDTQYF. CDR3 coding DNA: TGCAGTGCTTGCCGACTAGCAAGGGGCACAGATACGCAGTATTTT.

In DNA, the CDR3 is TGTGCCACCAGCAGAGTGAGCGGGGTAGGGACTGAAGCTTTCTTT. It codes for CATSRVSGVGTEAFF. V gene TRBV15 combines with J gene TRBJ1-1; the D is unclear. Trimming left V 1 base short and J 5 bases short, with 14 bases between. Germline assignment: CDR1 LNHNV and CDR2 YYDKDF (reference sequence). The CDR3 runs 15 residues.

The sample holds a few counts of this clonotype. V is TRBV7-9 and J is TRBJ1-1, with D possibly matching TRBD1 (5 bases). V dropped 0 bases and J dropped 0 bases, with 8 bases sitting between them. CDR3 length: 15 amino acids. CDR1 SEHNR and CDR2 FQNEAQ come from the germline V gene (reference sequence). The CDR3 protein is CASSLAGGVNTEAFF. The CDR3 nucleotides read TGTGCCAGCAGCTTAGCGGGGGGGGTGAACACTGAAGCTTTCTTT.